The rows below give T cell receptor beta chains drawn from one sample of a study of regulatory T cells in long-lasting Graves disease. Via MiXCR, TCRdb re-called the multiplex PCR reads, giving one row per CDR3 protein. The table lists roughly 470,000 distinct CDR3 sequences, less than 25% of them singletons. Sequences were derived from peripheral blood mononuclear cells (PBMCs), sampled when the disease was refractory, from a patient treated with antithyroid drugs. The receptors shown here come from a female donor with Graves disease. Each CDR3 is given with its conserved first and last residue. Fields, in order: clone size, J gene, CDR3 length, V gene, D gene, CDR3 DNA, CDR3 protein. A D gene is named only where the DNA matches it firmly. Size tells how often a clone was seen (once, few, many) or the class of an expanded clone, and some rows leave it out.

many	TRBJ1-1	17	TRBV25-1	-	TGTGCCAGCAGTGAATCCCAGGGGAGGGGGAAGAACACTGAAGCTTTCTTT	CASSESQGRGKNTEAFF
few	TRBJ2-7	14	TRBV20-1	-	TGCAGTGCTAAGAGTGGCGGAACGCACTACGAGCAGTACTTC	CSAKSGGTHYEQYF
-	TRBJ1-1	15	TRBV11-1	-	TGTGCCAGCAGCCAAGAGAACAACATGAACACTGAAGCTTTCTTT	CASSQENNMNTEAFF
many	TRBJ2-2	17	TRBV5-4	TRBD2	TGTGCCAGCAGCCCTGCTAGCGGGTGGCGGGGAACCGGGGAGCTGTTTTTT	CASSPASGWRGTGELFF
-	TRBJ1-5	15	TRBV15	TRBD1	TGTGCCACCAGCAGCGGACAGGGGGCCGTTCAGCCCCAGCATTTT	CATSSGQGAVQPQHF
-	TRBJ2-5	11	TRBV12-3/TRBV12-4	-	TGTGCCAGCAGCAGGGACTTCCCTAAGTACTTC	CASSRDFPKYF
-	TRBJ2-7	15	TRBV18	TRBD1	TGTGCCAGCTCACCACTCGGGACAGGGGGCCACGAGCAGTACTTC	CASSPLGTGGHEQYF
few	TRBJ2-2	17	TRBV25-1	TRBD2	TGTGCCAGCAGTGATTTAGGGCGGGAGAAATGCCCCGGGGAGCTGTTTTTT	CASSDLGREKCPGELFF
many	TRBJ1-1	13	TRBV30	-	TGTGCCTGGGGACATGGCCTGAGCACTGAAGCTTTCTTT	CAWGHGLSTEAFF
many	TRBJ2-5	13	TRBV11-3	-	TGTGCCAGCAGCTTAGGGCCCCAAGAGACCCAGTACTTC	CASSLGPQETQYF
many	TRBJ1-2	13	TRBV6-1	-	TGTGCCAGCAGTGGAACAGTCAACTATGGCTACACCTTC	CASSGTVNYGYTF
few	TRBJ2-1	15	TRBV10-2	-	TGCGCCAGCAGGGATACTATGGGCGGAGGCAATGAGCAGTTCTTC	CASRDTMGGGNEQFF
many	TRBJ2-5	16	TRBV7-9	TRBD1	TGTGCCAGCAGCTTCGACCCGGCGGGACAGGAAGAGACCCAGTACTTC	CASSFDPAGQEETQYF
many	TRBJ1-2	13	TRBV4-3	-	TGCGCCAGCAGCCAAGAACCGAACTATGGCTACACCTTC	CASSQEPNYGYTF
many	TRBJ2-7	16	TRBV11-2	TRBD1	TGTGCCAGCAGCTCCGTTGGGGGACAGGGGTCCTACGAGCAGTACTTC	CASSSVGGQGSYEQYF
-	TRBJ2-1	14	TRBV6-2/TRBV6-3	TRBD2	TGTGCCAGCAGTTACTGGACTAGCGGCAATGAGCAGTTCTTC	CASSYWTSGNEQFF
many	TRBJ1-1	13	TRBV19	-	TGTGCCAGCGGAAGGGCGAAAAACACTGAAGCTTTCTTT	CASGRAKNTEAFF
many	TRBJ1-1	13	TRBV7-2	-	TGTGCCAGCAGCCCTGGGTCCGTCACTGAAGCTTTCTTT	CASSPGSVTEAFF
-	TRBJ2-2	16	TRBV6-1	-	TGTGCCAGCACCCTAGGGACAAGGGGGGGCACCGGGGAGCTGTTTTTT	CASTLGTRGGTGELFF
few	TRBJ1-1	15	TRBV7-2	TRBD1	TGTGCCAGCGGGGCCAGACAGGGGCGGAACACTGAAGCTTTCTTT	CASGARQGRNTEAFF
many	TRBJ2-2	15	TRBV18	TRBD1	TGTGCCAGCTCACCAGCAGGGGGATCCACCGGGGAGCTGTTTTTT	CASSPAGGSTGELFF
-	TRBJ2-5	15	TRBV20-1	TRBD1	TGCAGTGCAGCCCCCGGGACAGGGGGCAGAGAGACCCAGTACTTC	CSAAPGTGGRETQYF
-	TRBJ1-1	9	TRBV6-2/TRBV6-3	-	TGTGCCAGCAGTGGAAGAGCTTTCTTT	CASSGRAFF
-	TRBJ2-7	16	TRBV7-9	-	TGTGCCAGCAGCTTGTCGGGGCGGGGCCCCTCCTACGAGCAGTACTTC	CASSLSGRGPSYEQYF
many	TRBJ2-3	15	TRBV7-2	-	TGTGCCAGCAGCTTACTGGACTACCTCACAGATACGCAGTATTTT	CASSLLDYLTDTQYF
many	TRBJ2-2	14	TRBV6-5	-	TGTGCCAGCAGTTGGGGTGTAAGGACCGGGGAGCTGTTTTTT	CASSWGVRTGELFF
many	TRBJ1-5	15	TRBV7-2	-	TGTGCCAGCAGCTTAGGTGGGAGAAGCAATCAGCCCCAGCATTTT	CASSLGGRSNQPQHF
-	TRBJ2-5	13	TRBV19	-	TGTGCCAGTAGCCGACGGACTGCGGAGACCCAGTACTTC	CASSRRTAETQYF
many	TRBJ1-1	14	TRBV19	-	TGTGCCAGTAGTACCCGACAAGGAATCACTGAAGCTTTCTTT	CASSTRQGITEAFF
-	TRBJ1-1	14	TRBV4-1	-	TGCGCCAGCAGCCTAGAGGTCGTGAACACTGAAGCTTTCTTT	CASSLEVVNTEAFF
many	TRBJ1-5	14	TRBV12-3/TRBV12-4	-	TGTGCCAGCAGCTCGACCGGGGGGAATCAGCCCCAGCATTTT	CASSSTGGNQPQHF
-	TRBJ1-6	14	TRBV30	-	TGTGCCTGGAGCCGGAAGGCGGTTCGGGTGTCCCTCCACTTT	CAWSRKAVRVSLHF
-	TRBJ2-2	13	TRBV6-5	-	TGTGCCAGCAGTTACGGCGGGTCCGGGGAGCTGTCTTTT	CASSYGGSGELSF
many	TRBJ1-5	17	TRBV12-3/TRBV12-4	-	TGTGCCAGCAGTCCCGGGGTTTGGGGGGAGAGCAATCAGCCCCAGCATTTT	CASSPGVWGESNQPQHF
-	TRBJ2-3	17	TRBV9	TRBD2	TGTGCCAGCAGCGTAGCTGGGGGGGGGGTTCTTAGTGGTACGCAGTATTTT	CASSVAGGGVLSGTQYF
-	TRBJ2-3	15	TRBV11-2	-	TGTGCCAGCAGCGCCCAGGACTACCGCACAGATACGCAGTATTTT	CASSAQDYRTDTQYF
-	TRBJ2-7	14	TRBV10-1	-	TGCGCCAGCAGTGAGTATACATCTCCAGAGGAGCAGTACTTC	CASSEYTSPEEQYF
many	TRBJ2-5	12	TRBV28	-	TGTGCCAGCAACCGGAGGGGGGTGACCCAGTACTTC	CASNRRGVTQYF
many	TRBJ2-2	17	TRBV28	-	TGTGCCAGCAGTCGCCGGACGGGACACCTTTCGGCCGGGGAGCTGTTTTTT	CASSRRTGHLSAGELFF
many	TRBJ1-5	16	TRBV28	TRBD1	TGTGCCAGCAGTTTTTACGACAGGGGGCACGGTCAGCCCCAGCATTTT	CASSFYDRGHGQPQHF
many	TRBJ2-5	16	TRBV11-2	TRBD1	TGTGCCAGCAGCCTATTACCGGGACAGGGTTTAGAGACCCAGTACTTC	CASSLLPGQGLETQYF
-	TRBJ2-3	17	TRBV3-1	TRBD2	TGTGCCAGCAGTCGACCGGCGGGGCTAGCGGGAACAGATACGCAGTATTTT	CASSRPAGLAGTDTQYF
-	TRBJ2-5	16	TRBV13	-	TGTGCCAGCAGCCTACTAGGGGGGCCAACTCAAGAGACCCAGTACTTC	CASSLLGGPTQETQYF
many	TRBJ1-2	14	TRBV24-1	-	TGTGCCACCAGTGATCCCCCGGACGGCTATGGCTACACCTTC	CATSDPPDGYGYTF
-	TRBJ2-7	15	TRBV7-6	-	TGTGCCAGCAGCTTAGAGGCCACCGCCAGCTACGAGCAGTACTTC	CASSLEATASYEQYF
-	TRBJ2-1	17	TRBV29-1	-	TGCAGCGTTGAAGATCTGGTGGGAGCGCGCTCCTACAATGAGCAGTTCTTC	CSVEDLVGARSYNEQFF
-	TRBJ2-7	17	TRBV19	TRBD2	TGTGCCAGTAGTATCAGGGGCACTAGCGGAATTTCCTACGAGCAGTACTTC	CASSIRGTSGISYEQYF